A single sample gave rise to the 13 T cell receptor beta chains below, sequenced in a study of cytomegalovirus exposure and HLA in healthy donors. 60 Vbeta and 13 Jbeta primers were used in PCR. Clones were read by immunoSEQ multiplex PCR, and TCRdb kept only the in-frame ones, dropping some. The table shows under 200,000 clones, with less than 75% occurring only once. Sequencing used PBMCs. These receptors were collected from a girl aged 5-17 years in good health and CMV-seronegative.

The rearrangement links TRBV27 to TRBJ1-5; 9 positions agree with TRBD1. This CDR3 comprises 15 residues. Germline V CDR1 and CDR2: MNHEY, SMNVEV (reference sequence). The V gene end was trimmed by 0 bases and the J gene end by 4 bases; junction bases not matched to a gene: 1. CDR3 in amino acids: CASSLSGQGNQPQHF. The DNA of the CDR3 is TGTGCCAGCAGTTTATCGGGACAGGGTAATCAGCCCCAGCATTTT.

This chain uses TRBV5-1 with TRBJ1-4; TRBD1 is a possible D gene (6 bases). This CDR3 is 15 amino acids long. CDR1 SGHRS and CDR2 YFSETQ come from the germline V gene. The germline V and J ends were trimmed by 0 bases and 4 bases, with 10 bases remaining between them. CDR3: CASSLAGQYNEKLFF. The CDR3 region has the DNA TGCGCCAGCAGCTTGGCCGGACAGTATAATGAAAAACTGTTTTTT.

The chain joins TRBV5-6 to TRBJ2-1; 7 nucleotides match TRBD2. Germline V gives CDR1 SGHDT, CDR2 YYEEEE. The CDR3 covers 14 residues. The V and J ends lost 4 bases and 9 bases, in that order; junction bases with no gene match: 10. This CDR3 reads CASSKGGSDGEQFF. The CDR3 bases are TGTGCCAGCAGCAAGGGAGGGAGCGACGGTGAGCAGTTCTTC.

The V gene is TRBV9, the J gene TRBJ2-3; 8 nucleotides line up with TRBD1. The length of the CDR3 is 14 residues. The V gene's germline CDR1 is SGDLS and CDR2 YYNGEE. J lost 4 bases, V lost 0 bases, and 1 base had no gene match. The CDR3 DNA is TGTGCCAGCAGCGTAGGGGACAGGTCAGATACGCAGTATTTT. Translated: CASSVGDRSDTQYF.

In this sample, this clone turned up once. V and J are TRBV7-9 and TRBJ2-1, with 12 nucleotides matching TRBD2. The germline gives CDR1 SEHNR, CDR2 FQNEAQ (reference sequence). V gave up 0 bases and J gave up 5 bases; unmatched junction bases: 5. The CDR3 extends over 17 amino acids. CDR3 sequence: CASSLAVTSGSDNEQFF. CDR3 bases: TGTGCCAGCAGCTTAGCCGTGACTAGCGGGAGCGACAATGAGCAGTTCTTC.

This rearrangement joins TRBV9 to TRBJ1-3; no clear D. The germline V gene has CDR1 SGDLS and CDR2 YYNGEE. V was trimmed by 4 bases and J by 4 bases, leaving 18 bases between them. The CDR3 length is 16 residues. CDR3 loop: CASSSWEEHGGNTIYF. CDR3 DNA: TGTGCCAGCAGCTCCTGGGAGGAGCATGGAGGAAACACCATATATTTT.

As DNA, the CDR3 is TGTGCCATCACTGTGGACAGCACCTACGAGCAGTACTTC. Encoded protein: CAITVDSTYEQYF. The chain is built from TRBV10-3 and TRBJ2-7; TRBD1 is a possible D gene (6 bases). CDR3 length: 13 amino acids. CDR1 ENHRY and CDR2 SYGVKD come from the germline V gene. V lost 7 bases to trimming and J lost 2 bases, with 12 bases between them.

In its sample, this clone was seen once. J is TRBJ2-1 and V is TRBV5-6; D not resolved. The V and J ends lost 0 bases and 1 base respectively, with 11 bases between them. CDR3 length: 16 amino acids. The germline CDR1 and CDR2 sequences are SGHDT and YYEEEE. The CDR3 bases are TGTGCCAGCAGCTTGGTCAGTCTCGATTCCTACAATGAGCAGTTCTTC. This gives the protein CASSLVSLDSYNEQFF. Supplemented by reference TRBV5-6 and TRBJ2-1, the full variable domain reads DAGVTQSPTHLIKTRGQQVTLRCSPKSGHDTVSWYQQALGQGPQFIFQYYEEEERQRGNFPDRFSGHQFPNYSSELNVNALLLGDSALYLCASSLVSLDSYNEQFFGPGTRLTVL.

V is TRBV6-1 and J is TRBJ1-1; D might be TRBD1 (5 bases). Trimming removed 2 bases from V and 5 bases from J, with 9 bases in between. The CDR3 has 13 amino acids. Germline V gene lookup returns CDR1 MNHNS and CDR2 SASEGT. CDR3 loop: CASSEQGGTEAFF. CDR3 DNA sequence: TGTGCCAGCAGTGAACAGGGAGGAACTGAAGCTTTCTTT.

This sequence joins TRBV27 and TRBJ2-1; 15 bases fit TRBD2. CDR1 is MNHEY and CDR2 is SMNVEV in the germline V gene (reference sequence). Trimming removed 5 bases from V and 9 bases from J; junction bases left unmatched: 11. The CDR3 length is 17 residues. CDR3 sequence reads: CASSPYEGLAGGSEQFF. CDR3 nucleotides: TGTGCCAGCAGTCCCTACGAAGGACTAGCGGGGGGGAGTGAGCAGTTCTTC.

V gene TRBV5-1 combines with J gene TRBJ1-1, with D hard to call. Germline CDR1 is SGHRS and CDR2 is YFSETQ. This CDR3 has 13 residues. Trimming shortened V by 0 bases and J by 2 bases, and 5 bases separated the two germline ends. The CDR3 DNA reads as TGCGCCAGCAGCTTGGTGTATAACACTGAAGCTTTCTTT. Protein product: CASSLVYNTEAFF. Full variable domain (remainder filled in from reference TRBV5-1 and TRBJ1-1): KAGVTQTPRYLIKTRGQQVTLSCSPISGHRSVSWYQQTPGQGLQFLFEYFSETQRNKGNFPGRFSGRQFSNSRSEMNVSTLELGDSALYLCASSLVYNTEAFFGQGTRLTVV.

This clone has a handful of counts. This sequence joins TRBV7-8 and TRBJ2-2, with 10 bases that match TRBD2. Germline trimming cut 4 bases from V and 2 bases from J; bases unmatched to any gene: 4. Germline loops: CDR1 SGHVS, CDR2 FQNEAQ. The CDR3 is made up of 16 amino acids. The CDR3 sequence is CASSWSGGANTGELFF. The CDR3 bases are TGTGCCAGCAGCTGGAGCGGGGGGGCTAACACCGGGGAGCTGTTTTTT.

This clone was detected only once. The rearrangement links TRBV10-2 to TRBJ1-1; no reliable D call. V was pared by 6 bases and J by 4 bases, with 9 bases between. The germline V gene has CDR1 WSHSY and CDR2 SAAADI. The CDR3 sequence is 12 residues long. CDR3 in DNA: TGCGCCAGCAGGCCAGGTGGCACTGAAGCTTTCTTT. It is translated as CASRPGGTEAFF.